This T cell receptor beta chain was recorded in a study of shared clonotypes between healthy human individuals. At deep level, the assay was performed. Sequencing used immunoSEQ multiplex PCR; TCRdb keeps in-frame clones, though not all of them. The table lists around 990,000 clones, roughly 80% of them singletons. This CDR3 contains 16 residues. V lost 1 base and J 3 bases, leaving 15 bases between the germline ends. Germline V gene lookup returns CDR1 MDHEN and CDR2 SYDVKM. Study-wide points: Larger estimated richness was generally seen in naive subsets than in memory subsets. The sharing of 4.5% to 6.5% of naive CD4 clonotypes was seen across several donors.

To note about this clone: Its specificity is not known.

The receptor was derived from a man younger than 35 in good health. Some clones in this sample may be carry-over from other donors' samples. The rearrangement uses TRBV28 and TRBJ1-2, with TRBD1 as a possible D gene (5 bases). Sequencing used memory CD4+ T cells from PBMCs. The subset was: CD45RA-negative fraction. The CDR3 is CASSLSSAGADYGYTF. Here the CDR3 DNA reads TGTGCCAGCAGTTTATCTTCCGCCGGGGCGGACTATGGCTACACCTTC.